These T cell receptor beta chains were read from a single sample in a study of shared clonotypes between healthy human individuals. Data came from immunoSEQ multiplex PCR; TCRdb stores just in-frame clones and leaves some out. The sample holds around 1.9 million clones; about 94% are singletons and the top ten take around 1.7%. Sequenced material: naive CD8+ T cells from PBMCs. These receptors originate from a man aged 18 to 35 in good health. Some clones in this sample may be carry-over from other donors' samples. Each CDR3 is given with its conserved first and last residue. D genes are given only for firm matches. Only part of the rows carry a size: once, few, many, or a class if the clone is expanded.

cdr3_nt cdr3_aa cdr3_length j_call v_call clone_size d_call
TGTGCCAGCAGTTTATCCCCCATCCCCGGCCCGCAGTATTTT CASSLSPIPGPQYF 14 TRBJ2-3 TRBV27 once .
TGTGCCAGCAGCCCCAACCTATTACCCGAGCAGTACTTC CASSPNLLPEQYF 13 TRBJ2-7 TRBV14 . .
TGCAGCGTTGAAGATGGATCGGCAATGGGGACAGCCAGCAATCAGCCCCAGCATTTT CSVEDGSAMGTASNQPQHF 19 TRBJ1-5 TRBV29-1 . TRBD1
TGTGCCAGCAGGAAGGGACTAGCCAGCTCCTACAATGAGCAGTTCTTC CASRKGLASSYNEQFF 16 TRBJ2-1 TRBV27 once TRBD2
TGTGCCAGCAAGATTTGGACTAGCGGGAGTGTCGACACCGGGGAGCTGTTTTTT CASKIWTSGSVDTGELFF 18 TRBJ2-2 TRBV27 . TRBD2
TGTGCCAGCAGTTTATCGACTAGCGGGAGGATAGGCAATGAGCAGTTCTTC CASSLSTSGRIGNEQFF 17 TRBJ2-1 TRBV27 . TRBD2
TGTGCCAGTAGTAGGGCAACAGGTGGGGGCAATCAGCCCCAGCATTTT CASSRATGGGNQPQHF 16 TRBJ1-5 TRBV19 . .
TGTGCCAGCAGCCCGGGGGGGACAGGCCTTTACGAGCAGTACTTC CASSPGGTGLYEQYF 15 TRBJ2-7 TRBV7-9 . .
TGTGCCAGCAGTGATACGGGGAGGGTTATGGAGACCCAGTACTTC CASSDTGRVMETQYF 15 TRBJ2-5 TRBV28 . TRBD2
TGTGCCAGCAGTACTGGACTAGCGGGAGGGACTATGAGTTTTCCGTACAATGAGCAGTTCTTC CASSTGLAGGTMSFPYNEQFF 21 TRBJ2-1 TRBV7-6 . TRBD2
TGTGCCAGCAGCTTAGCATTAGCTTCGGGGCCCTACAATGAGCAGTTCTTC CASSLALASGPYNEQFF 17 TRBJ2-1 TRBV7-6 . .
TGTGCCATCAAGGTGTTCGAAAATGAGCAGTTCTTC CAIKVFENEQFF 12 TRBJ2-1 TRBV10-3 . .
TGCAGCGTTGGAGATCCTGGCAGCAATCAGCCCCAGCATTTT CSVGDPGSNQPQHF 14 TRBJ1-5 TRBV29-1 . .
TGTGCCACCAGCAGACCCGTAGCGGGAGACGAGACCCAGTACTTC CATSRPVAGDETQYF 15 TRBJ2-5 TRBV15 . TRBD2
TGTGCCAGCAGCTCAACAGGGAACTACAATGAGCAGTTCTTC CASSSTGNYNEQFF 14 TRBJ2-1 TRBV9 . .
TGTGCCAGTAGTATTCCGGTGGGGGATAGCAATCAGCCCCAGCATTTT CASSIPVGDSNQPQHF 16 TRBJ1-5 TRBV19 . .
TGTGCCAGCAGCTTCGGGCTGAGGGAATACAATGAGCAGTTCTTC CASSFGLREYNEQFF 15 TRBJ2-1 TRBV7-8 . .
TGTGCCAGCAGCGTAGAGGCGGGAGCTCTTCGCCACGAGCAGTACTTC CASSVEAGALRHEQYF 16 TRBJ2-7 TRBV9 . TRBD2
TGCAGCGTTGAAGGGACAGGGGTTTACGAGCAGTACTTC CSVEGTGVYEQYF 13 TRBJ2-7 TRBV29-1 . TRBD1
TGCAGCGTTGGGCATGGGACAGGGGACCAGCCCCAGCATTTT CSVGHGTGDQPQHF 14 TRBJ1-5 TRBV29-1 . TRBD1
TGTGCCAGCAGCCTAGGGACTAGCGGGACGAGCGAGCAGTACTTC CASSLGTSGTSEQYF 15 TRBJ2-7 TRBV9 . TRBD2
TGTGCCAGCAGCTTAGGGGGGGCATCCTACAATGAGCAGTTCTTC CASSLGGASYNEQFF 15 TRBJ2-1 TRBV7-7 . .
TGTGCCAGTAGTAATCGGGGGGCTGCTGGGAAGACCGGGGAGCTGTTTTTT CASSNRGAAGKTGELFF 17 TRBJ2-2 TRBV19 . .
TGCGCCAGCAGCACACACGGGGGGGATACGCAGTATTTT CASSTHGGDTQYF 13 TRBJ2-3 TRBV5-1 . TRBD2
TGCGCCAGCAGTTCCCCCGGTCTAATCCAAGAGACCCAGTACTTC CASSSPGLIQETQYF 15 TRBJ2-5 TRBV5-1 . .
TGCGCCAGCAGCCCCACTAGAGGGACTAGCGGGACAGATACGCAGTATTTT CASSPTRGTSGTDTQYF 17 TRBJ2-3 TRBV4-3 . TRBD2
TGTGCCAGCAGTGATGAAAGGGGATGGACACACCAAAGGGGTGTCGAGCAGTACTTC CASSDERGWTHQRGVEQYF 19 TRBJ2-7 TRBV6-1 . .
TGTGCCAGCTCACCCGTCATCCGACAGGGAGACTACGAGCAGTACTTC CASSPVIRQGDYEQYF 16 TRBJ2-7 TRBV18 . TRBD1
TGCAGCGCCCTCAGCGAGTCCTACAATGAGCAGTTCTTC CSALSESYNEQFF 13 TRBJ2-1 TRBV29-1 . .